These 29 T cell receptor beta chains came from one sample sequenced in a study of blood T cell repertoires in COVID-19. Here immunoSEQ multiplex PCR was the method, and the copy in TCRdb shows in-frame clones only, minus some. The sample lists about 54,000 clones; around 86% were seen once. The specimen sequenced was peripheral blood. Receptor source: a man aged 45-65 years with active COVID-19.

The genes are TRBV2 and TRBJ2-7; D gene uncertain. Trimming cost V 7 bases and J 4 bases, with 17 bases left between them. Germline loops: CDR1 SNHLY, CDR2 FYNNEI. This CDR3 region has 14 residues. Written as DNA, the CDR3 is TGTGCCAGCAAATCCACGACAAACGATTACGAGCAGTACTTC. Protein product: CASKSTTNDYEQYF.

This rearrangement joins TRBV7-2 to TRBJ1-2, with 8 bases aligning to TRBD1. Germline V gives CDR1 SGHTA, CDR2 FQGNSA. V trimming: 1 base; J trimming: 8 bases; junction bases outside the gene matches: 6. The CDR3 has 14 amino acids. The CDR3 is CASSLGQGARGYTF. The CDR3 DNA is TGTGCCAGCAGCTTAGGGCAGGGGGCGCGGGGCTACACCTTC.

This sequence joins TRBV28 and TRBJ2-5, with TRBD2 identical over 13 bases. The length of the CDR3 is 14 residues. The J segment lost 4 bases and the V segment lost 6 bases, leaving 2 bases of the junction unmatched. Germline V gives CDR1 MDHEN, CDR2 SYDVKM. The CDR3: CASRTSGRPETQYF. CDR3 bases: TGTGCCAGCAGGACTAGCGGGAGGCCAGAGACCCAGTACTTC.

The chain carries TRBV19 and TRBJ1-1, with D perhaps matching TRBD1 (6 bases). This CDR3 comprises 13 residues. The germline V and J ends were trimmed by 5 bases and 5 bases, with 12 bases remaining between them. CDR1 is LNHDA, CDR2 SQIVND, per germline (reference sequence). DNA of the CDR3: TGTGCCAGTAGTGTACAGGGAAGGACTGAAGCTTTCTTT. This sequence encodes CASSVQGRTEAFF.

The rearrangement uses TRBV5-1 and TRBJ1-6, with D possibly matching TRBD1 (5 bases). Germline V gene sequence: CDR1 SGHRS, CDR2 YFSETQ. V gave up 5 bases and J gave up 8 bases, with 8 bases separating them. This CDR3 is 12 amino acids long. CDR3 in amino acids: CASRVGDSPLHF. The CDR3 DNA reads as TGCGCCAGCAGGGTAGGGGATTCACCCCTCCACTTT.

The V gene is TRBV18, the J gene TRBJ1-2; 8 bases agree with TRBD1. The V gene end was trimmed by 3 bases and the J gene end by 0 bases; junction bases not matched to a gene: 6. The CDR3 spans 16 residues. Germline-derived CDR1 and CDR2 are KGHSH and LQKENI. CDR3 residues: CASSPDRAVSNYGYTF. The CDR3 coding sequence is TGTGCCAGCTCACCGGACAGGGCGGTTTCTAACTATGGCTACACCTTC.

This clone was recorded only once. The chain couples TRBV9 to TRBJ2-1, with 9 nucleotides matching TRBD2. With 2 bases clipped from V and 8 bases from J, the junction kept 8 bases outside the gene matches. Germline assignment: CDR1 SGDLS and CDR2 YYNGEE. This CDR3 has 15 amino acids. The CDR3 region has the DNA TGTGCCAGCAGCGTTAGGCCTAGCGGGGAGGATGAGCAGTTCTTC. It translates to CASSVRPSGEDEQFF.

This clone occurred once. The chain uses TRBV19 and TRBJ2-2; 8 nucleotides match TRBD1. The germline V gene has CDR1 LNHDA and CDR2 SQIVND (reference sequence). V lost 7 bases and J lost 0; bases outside the gene matches: 13. This CDR3 comprises 18 residues. The CDR3 nucleotides read TGTGCCAGTACCACACGGAAGGGACAGGTCTCGAACACCGGGGAGCTGTTTTTT. Amino acids: CASTTRKGQVSNTGELFF.

The J gene is TRBJ2-1, the V gene TRBV18; D gene ambiguous. This CDR3 is built from 14 residues. V lost 1 base to trimming and J lost 1 base, with 5 bases between them. Germline loops: CDR1 KGHSH, CDR2 LQKENI. The CDR3 nucleotides read TGTGCCAGCTCACCACAAACATCCTACAATGAGCAGTTCTTC. Translation gives CASSPQTSYNEQFF.

The chain links TRBV28 to TRBJ2-7; D is unclear. From germline, CDR1 is MDHEN and CDR2 SYDVKM. V was trimmed by 5 bases and J by 0 bases, leaving 11 bases between them. The CDR3 runs 14 residues. The CDR3 spells CASSHVANSYEQYF. The DNA for the CDR3 is TGTGCCAGCAGTCATGTCGCTAACTCCTACGAGCAGTACTTC.

The rearrangement joins TRBV28 to TRBJ2-3; D perhaps matches TRBD1 (6 bases). V was trimmed by 7 bases and J by 1 base, leaving 9 bases between them. Germline lookup yields CDR1 MDHEN and CDR2 SYDVKM. This CDR3 is built from 13 residues. DNA for the CDR3: TGTGCCAGCACCAGACAGGGCACAGATACGCAGTATTTT. It is translated as CASTRQGTDTQYF.

V gene TRBV28 combines with J gene TRBJ1-4; D is perhaps TRBD1 (6 bases). CDR3 size: 15 residues. V was pared by 6 bases and J by 7 bases, with 18 bases between. CDR1 and CDR2 from the germline V gene are MDHEN and SYDVKM. CDR3 coding DNA: TGTGCCAGCAGCCTACCCTTGACAGGTTCTGAAAAACTGTTTTTT. This codes for CASSLPLTGSEKLFF.

This clone was found once. CDR3 coding DNA: TGTGCCAGCAGTCACACCCCTAGCGGGGGACGCCTGGAAAATACCAAAAACATTCAGTACTTC. Its protein product is CASSHTPSGGRLENTKNIQYF. J is TRBJ2-4 and V is TRBV27; TRBD2 matches 10 bases. The germline CDR1 and CDR2 sequences are MNHEY and SMNVEV (reference sequence). Trimming removed 5 bases from V and 2 bases from J; junction bases left unmatched: 21. This CDR3 comprises 21 residues.

V and J are TRBV12-3 or TRBV12-4 and TRBJ1-4; D is ambiguous. The CDR3 consists of 12 residues. Trimming removed 5 bases at V and 7 bases at J, with 8 bases between. CDR3 DNA: TGTGCCAGCAGTAAGGACTCTGAAAAACTGTTTTTT. This sequence encodes CASSKDSEKLFF.

The chain uses TRBV25-1 and TRBJ1-3, with no clear D. The CDR3 loop spans 16 amino acids. Germline CDR1 MGHDK, CDR2 SYGVNS. V dropped 2 bases and J dropped 3 bases, with 14 bases sitting between them. The CDR3 DNA sequence: TGTGCCAGCAGTGAAACTAACTTTAGACGTGGAAACACCATATATTTT. Translating it yields CASSETNFRRGNTIYF.

The chain couples TRBV28 to TRBJ1-1, with D possibly TRBD1 on 6 matching bases. Trimming removed 4 bases at V and 3 bases at J, with 6 bases between. This CDR3 region has 12 residues. Looked up from germline, CDR1 is MDHEN and CDR2 is SYDVKM. The CDR3 spells CASSSGDTEAFF. The CDR3 DNA reads TGTGCCAGCAGTTCAGGGGACACTGAAGCTTTCTTT.

The V call is TRBV7-3, the J call TRBJ2-5, with D possibly matching TRBD2 (6 bases). Trimming cost V 0 bases and J 5 bases, with 13 bases left between them. This CDR3 spans 15 amino acids. Per germline, CDR1 SGHTA and CDR2 FQGTGA. CDR3: CASSLTSTSLETQYF. DNA for the CDR3: TGTGCCAGCAGCTTAACATCGACTAGTTTGGAGACCCAGTACTTC.

This clone showed up just a few times. V gene TRBV7-2 combines with J gene TRBJ1-6, with a possible D match to TRBD1 (5 bases). The CDR3 runs 16 residues. Trimming pared 4 bases from V and 7 bases from J, leaving 17 bases between. Germline V gives CDR1 SGHTA, CDR2 FQGNSA. The CDR3 DNA follows: TGTGCCAGCAGCTGGGCCCCGGGACTGGGAAATTCACCCCTCCACTTT. It codes for CASSWAPGLGNSPLHF.

This clone has only one observation. Mismatch with germline at one junction end may stem from a read error. This chain joins TRBV28 and TRBJ1-2; D possibly corresponds to TRBD1 (6 bases). The CDR3 is made up of 14 amino acids. From germline, CDR1 is MDHEN and CDR2 SYDVKM. The CDR3: CASSPPVRGNGYIF. Here the CDR3 DNA reads TGTGCCAGCAGCCCGCCGGTCAGGGGAAATGGCTACATCTTC.

CDR3 DNA sequence: TGTGCCAGCAGCTTAGCCGGACTAGCGGGCGTTAGCACAGATACGCAGTATTTT. As protein: CASSLAGLAGVSTDTQYF. The gene calls are TRBV11-1 and TRBJ2-3; TRBD2 aligns across 11 bases. CDR3 length: 18 amino acids. With V trimmed by 0 bases and J by 0 bases, 5 bases remained unmatched. CDR1 and CDR2 (germline): SGHAT, FQDESV (reference sequence).

The chain links TRBV11-3 to TRBJ2-1; no clear D gene. Germline CDR1 and CDR2: SGHNT and YENEEA. V was trimmed by 0 bases and J by 3 bases, leaving 9 bases between them. This CDR3 is built from 15 residues. The CDR3 DNA is TGTGCCAGCAGCTTAGACCAGGATTACTACAATGAGCAGTTCTTC. Translation: CASSLDQDYYNEQFF.

The genes are TRBV7-2 and TRBJ1-4; D call uncertain. The CDR3 runs to 16 residues. Germline CDR1 reads SGHTA; CDR2 reads FQGNSA. V dropped 5 bases and J dropped 8 bases, with 21 bases sitting between them. The CDR3 is CASSPRPAGRKEKLFF. CDR3 sequence (DNA): TGTGCCAGCAGCCCCCGACCGGCAGGAAGAAAGGAAAAACTGTTTTTT.

This chain joins TRBV7-9 and TRBJ2-1; a weak D match, TRBD2 (5 bases). V was trimmed by 1 base and J by 11 bases, leaving 21 bases between them. CDR3 size: 16 residues. From germline, CDR1 is SEHNR and CDR2 FQNEAQ (reference sequence). The CDR3 region has the DNA TGTGCCAGCAGCTTAGGTGGGTCGAGGGCGGCCCAGAAGCAGTTCTTC. This sequence encodes CASSLGGSRAAQKQFF.

The rearrangement joins TRBV4-3 to TRBJ1-2; 8 nucleotides match TRBD1. The CDR3 runs 15 residues. Looked up from germline, CDR1 is LGHNA and CDR2 is YSLEER. V gave up 2 bases and J gave up 4 bases; unmatched junction bases: 6. The chain's CDR3 is CASSQLQGGSYGYTF. As DNA, the CDR3 is TGCGCCAGCAGCCAACTACAGGGGGGAAGCTATGGCTACACCTTC.

This clone has a single count. The J gene is TRBJ2-5, the V gene TRBV12-3 or TRBV12-4; 7 bases are shared with TRBD1. This CDR3 region has 13 residues. V gave up 2 bases and J gave up 4 bases; unmatched junction bases: 1. CDR3 region: CASSLTGVETQYF. CDR3 DNA sequence: TGTGCCAGCAGTTTAACAGGGGTAGAGACCCAGTACTTC.

The rearrangement links TRBV30 to TRBJ2-7, with 10 bases matching TRBD2. CDR3 length equals 15 residues. The germline V gene has CDR1 GTSNPN and CDR2 SVGIG (reference sequence). The DNA for the CDR3 is TGTGCGTCGAGCGGGCCTAGCGGGGGAAGCTACGAGCAGTACTTC. This translates into CASSGPSGGSYEQYF.

This chain joins TRBV4-1 and TRBJ2-7, with 8 positions matching TRBD2. This CDR3 spans 15 amino acids. V was pared by 4 bases and J by 2 bases, with 7 bases of the junction left unmatched. Germline V lookup: CDR1 MGHRA, CDR2 YSYEKL. The chain's CDR3 is CASSPGQRGTYEQYF. For the CDR3, the DNA is TGCGCCAGCAGCCCGGGGCAGCGGGGGACCTACGAGCAGTACTTC.

With respect to this clone: Relative to the germline gene, one junction end is altered; a read error may explain this. The gene calls are TRBV5-4 and TRBJ1-6; 8 bases match TRBD1. In germline, CDR1 is SGHNT, CDR2 YYREEE (reference sequence). CDR3 size: 16 residues. This chain's CDR3 is CASSFNTGGDKSPLHF. The CDR3 bases are TGTGCCAGCAGCTTCAACACAGGGGGAGATAAGTCACCCCTCCACTTT.

This chain links TRBV6-1 with TRBJ2-7, with D perhaps TRBD1 (7 bases). CDR1 and CDR2 (germline): MNHNS, SASEGT. Trimming cost V 1 base and J 1 base, with 14 bases left between them. This CDR3 region has 16 residues. The CDR3 sequence: CASSEGAGGGSYEQYF. For the CDR3, the DNA is TGTGCCAGCAGTGAAGGCGCAGGGGGAGGATCCTACGAGCAGTACTTC.